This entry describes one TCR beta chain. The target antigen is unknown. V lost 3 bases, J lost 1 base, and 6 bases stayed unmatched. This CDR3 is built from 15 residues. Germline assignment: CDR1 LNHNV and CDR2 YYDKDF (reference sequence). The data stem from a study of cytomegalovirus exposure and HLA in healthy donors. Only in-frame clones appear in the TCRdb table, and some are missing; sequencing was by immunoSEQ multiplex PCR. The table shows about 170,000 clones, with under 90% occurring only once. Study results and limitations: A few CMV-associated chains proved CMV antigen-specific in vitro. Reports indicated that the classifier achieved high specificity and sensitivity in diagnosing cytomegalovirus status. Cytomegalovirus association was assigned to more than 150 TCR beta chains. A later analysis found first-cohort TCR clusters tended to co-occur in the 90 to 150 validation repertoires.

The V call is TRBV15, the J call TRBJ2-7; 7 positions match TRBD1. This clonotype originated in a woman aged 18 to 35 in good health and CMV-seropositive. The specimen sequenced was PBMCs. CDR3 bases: TGTGCCACCAGCAGGCGCTGGGACAGTTCCTACGAGCAGTACTTC. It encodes CATSRRWDSSYEQYF. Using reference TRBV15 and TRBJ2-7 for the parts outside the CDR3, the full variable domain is DAMVIQNPRYQVTQFGKPVTLSCSQTLNHNVMYWYQQKSSQAPKLLFHYYDKDFNNEADTPDNFQSRRPNTSFCFLDIRSPGLGDTAMYLCATSRRWDSSYEQYFGPGTRLTVT.